This T cell receptor (beta chain) was sequenced in a study of T cells in women clearing cervical HPV infection. About the study: HLA type could not be excluded as a confounder.

In regard to this clone: The antigen is not known. The read ends 3 residues shy of where the CDR3 ends; the end is completed using the germline J gene. Other DNA sequences in this specimen translate into the identical CDR3.

Germline V CDR1 and CDR2: SEHNR, FQNEAQ (reference sequence). The CDR3 contains 11 residues. Method: immunoSEQ multiplex PCR; TCRdb's copy keeps in-frame clones and lacks some. This sample's clone table lists 30,000 or so clones. Study-level points and caveats: Timing of associations relative to infection is unclear; T-cell subsets were not isolated.

The TCR was taken from a woman between 18 and 70 years old with a cervical HPV16 infection that either progressed to CIN3+ or cleared (not recorded which). Sequenced material: blood buffy coat. The chain uses TRBV7-9 and TRBJ1-2; a weak D match, TRBD1 (6 bases). This CDR3 reads CASSPDRLYTF. CDR3 DNA (partial): TGTGCCAGCAGCCCGGACAGACTC.